The clone carrying this T cell receptor (beta chain) was seen only a few times. The data were taken from a study of cytotoxic CD8 clonotypes in ibrutinib-treated CLL. Around 2 micrograms of genomic DNA (from cryopreserved PBMCs) were used for TCR beta libraries. Generated by immunoSEQ multiplex PCR, the TCRdb table keeps only in-frame clones and is missing some. The table includes about 140,000 clones, 75% to 95% detected once. The V gene's germline CDR1 is MNHNS and CDR2 SASEGT. The V end lost 8 bases, the J end lost 8 bases, and 12 bases lay between the germline ends. The length of the CDR3 is 11 residues.

The sequence was collected from a human donor with chronic lymphocytic leukemia. The chain couples TRBV6-1 to TRBJ1-2, with D uncertain. Sequencing used PBMCs, obtained after 12 months of ibrutinib treatment. CDR3 sequence: CASERSDGYTF. Here the CDR3 DNA reads TGTGCCAGCGAAAGGTCTGACGGCTACACCTTC.